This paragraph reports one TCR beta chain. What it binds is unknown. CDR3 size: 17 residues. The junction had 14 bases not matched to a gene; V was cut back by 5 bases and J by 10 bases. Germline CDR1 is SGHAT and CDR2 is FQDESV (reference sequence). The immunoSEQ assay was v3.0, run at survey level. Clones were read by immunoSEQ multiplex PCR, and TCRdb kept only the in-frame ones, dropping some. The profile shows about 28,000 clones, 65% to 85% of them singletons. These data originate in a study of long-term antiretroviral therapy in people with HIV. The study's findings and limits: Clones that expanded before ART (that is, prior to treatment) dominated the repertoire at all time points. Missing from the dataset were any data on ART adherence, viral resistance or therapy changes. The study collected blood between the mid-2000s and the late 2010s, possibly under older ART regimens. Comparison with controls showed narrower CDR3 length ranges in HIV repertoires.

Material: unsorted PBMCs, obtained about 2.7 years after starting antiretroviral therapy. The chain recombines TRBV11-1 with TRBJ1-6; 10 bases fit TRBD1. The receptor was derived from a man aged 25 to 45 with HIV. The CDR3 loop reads CASSLISGQGIGSPLHF. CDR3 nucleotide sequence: TGTGCCAGCAGCCTCATTTCGGGACAGGGGATTGGGTCACCCCTCCACTTT.